This T cell receptor beta chain was identified in a study of early T cells in non-severe SARS-CoV-2 infection. Study as a whole: Sequenced bulk RNA came from whole blood that was unsorted, and chains were unpaired. Study results and limitations: Anti-spike CD8 responses were favored by VDJdb matching, which missed private and CD4 specificities.

cDNA molecules, individually, were tagged with unique molecular identifiers. A single record per CDR3 protein comes from TCRdb applying MiXCR to the 5' RACE reads. The table shows about 48,000 distinct CDR3 sequences, with 13% occurring only once. This clonotype was seen at least ten times. Its cognate antigen is unknown. The germline gives CDR1 LNHDA, CDR2 SQIVND (reference sequence). This CDR3 spans 14 amino acids. Trimming removed 5 bases from V and 0 bases from J, with 10 bases in between. Sequencing was carried out using whole blood. This TCR derives from an adult who was a healthcare worker with PCR-confirmed SARS-CoV-2 infection or an uninfected control (not recorded which). V gene TRBV19 combines with J gene TRBJ1-2, with unresolved D. CDR3 nucleotides: TGTGCCAGTAGTCCTCGAGGAGCTAACTATGGCTACACCTTC. The encoded protein is CASSPRGANYGYTF.